The rows below give T cell receptor beta chains drawn from one sample of a study of T cells in tuberculosis. The method was immunoSEQ multiplex PCR; TCRdb's version includes in-frame clones alone and lacks a portion of them. Counted here are tens of thousands of clones, roughly nine tenths occurring once; the ten biggest clones make up almost 5.5%. The sequencing here drew on PBMCs, taken at tuberculosis diagnosis. The receptors stem from an adult with tuberculosis. Each CDR3 is given with its conserved first and last residue. A D gene is named only where the DNA matches it firmly. Size tells how often a clone was seen (once, few, many) or the class of an expanded clone, and some rows leave it out.

V gene	clone size	D gene	J gene	CDR3 protein
TRBV5-1	NA	TRBD2	TRBJ2-1	CASSLTSGGDEQFF
TRBV5-4	medium-sized	NA	TRBJ1-1	CASSLGLGAEAFF
TRBV18	NA	NA	TRBJ1-1	CASSPIGEGTEAFF
TRBV5-5	NA	TRBD1	TRBJ2-3	CASSLQGAGTDTQYF
TRBV4-3	few	NA	TRBJ2-3	CASSFHRADTQYF
TRBV30	few	NA	TRBJ1-2	CAWLSTRQYGYTF
TRBV28	NA	TRBD1	TRBJ1-2	CASSPTGGAYINYGYTF
TRBV11-1	NA	TRBD1	TRBJ2-7	CASSTQGMGGEQYF
TRBV27	NA	TRBD2	TRBJ2-2	CASSFVRGDTGELFF
TRBV27	NA	TRBD1	TRBJ2-2	CASSPLPTGGEKDGELFF
TRBV19	NA	NA	TRBJ2-1	CASSIPGSYNEQFF
TRBV4-1	NA	NA	TRBJ2-5	CASSQGRAFKETQYF
TRBV2	NA	TRBD2	TRBJ2-1	CASSKLAGVDEQFF
TRBV4-2	NA	TRBD2	TRBJ2-3	CASSQGSGTSGTDTQYF
TRBV2	NA	TRBD1	TRBJ2-5	CASSLLDRGAETQYF
TRBV7-2	NA	TRBD2	TRBJ2-1	CASSPRLAGGRGHEQFF
TRBV19	NA	NA	TRBJ2-1	CASSTQGSYNEQFF
TRBV6-5	NA	TRBD1	TRBJ1-2	CASREPTGANYGYTF
TRBV7-9	NA	TRBD1	TRBJ2-1	CASSPPGQGQFF
TRBV6-5	NA	TRBD1	TRBJ1-1	CASSSGTGYGGTEAFF
TRBV2	NA	NA	TRBJ2-7	CASSRASYEQYF
TRBV6-1	NA	NA	TRBJ1-2	CAGRDMAGYGYTF
TRBV5-1	NA	TRBD1	TRBJ1-2	CASSLGDSYGYTF
TRBV6-5	NA	TRBD1	TRBJ1-6	CASRPGQINSPLHF
TRBV4-2	NA	NA	TRBJ1-1	CASSQEKGEGNTEAFF
TRBV30	NA	NA	TRBJ1-2	CAWTRRGGAGYGYTF
TRBV6-1	NA	NA	TRBJ2-2	CASSGIAYTGELFF
TRBV11-2	once	NA	TRBJ2-3	CASSLVLGFDTQYF
TRBV4-3	once	NA	TRBJ1-1	CASSSGSEAFF
TRBV5-1	NA	TRBD1	TRBJ2-7	CASSLSQGAGGEQYF
TRBV7-9	once	NA	TRBJ1-1	CASSTAGTEAFF
TRBV18	once	TRBD1	TRBJ1-2	CASSPPGQGQGYTF
TRBV5-4	NA	TRBD2	TRBJ2-7	CASSSSGRAGVEQYF
TRBV27	NA	NA	TRBJ1-2	CASSSPSTGNYGYTF
TRBV5-1	few	NA	TRBJ1-1	CASRWLSENTEAFF
TRBV19	NA	NA	TRBJ2-2	CASRSQNTGELFF
TRBV28	NA	TRBD1	TRBJ1-4	CASSLSGQVDEKLFF
TRBV9	NA	TRBD1	TRBJ2-1	CASSVRDRDGEQFF
TRBV6-5	NA	NA	TRBJ2-5	CASSYSKVAGETQYF
TRBV10-3	NA	NA	TRBJ1-2	CAITPDLNYGYTF
TRBV29-1	NA	NA	TRBJ1-1	CSALGQNTEAFF
TRBV6-4	NA	TRBD1	TRBJ1-1	CASSESGQGTPEAFF
TRBV19	NA	NA	TRBJ1-2	CASSIRGDYTF
TRBV7-2	NA	NA	TRBJ1-2	CASSSSLGGGGYGYTF
TRBV27	NA	NA	TRBJ1-5	CASRYTGSNQPQHF
TRBV28	once	TRBD1	TRBJ2-7	CASMDRFKDEQYF
TRBV11-1	NA	TRBD1	TRBJ1-1	CASSLRTGADTEAFF
TRBV25-1	once	TRBD1	TRBJ2-2	CASRRPGTGNTGELFF
TRBV19	NA	NA	TRBJ1-3	CASGQGSGNTIYF
TRBV5-1	NA	TRBD1	TRBJ2-2	CASSQGQGGGELFF
TRBV9	once	NA	TRBJ1-1	CASSVGSGITEAFF
TRBV7-2	NA	NA	TRBJ1-1	CASSSPAGANTEAFF